Below, 20 T cell receptor beta chains from the same sample are listed, as sequenced in a study of blood T cell repertoires in COVID-19 (dated by TCRdb to about 2020). The library came from the immunoSEQ multiplex PCR assay. Held by TCRdb, this immuneACCESS table contains in-frame sequences only and omits some clones. Under half of the omission traces to an unresolved V gene where checked; the cause of the rest is unknown. This sample has tens of thousands of clones in its table, and 84% of those were observed once. The top ten clonotypes cover 9.5% to 15% of the sample. What was sequenced was peripheral blood. The receptors stem from a human donor in a cohort sampled during active COVID-19.

V usage is TRBV6-6 and J usage is TRBJ2-1; TRBD1 matches 10 bases. The CDR3 sequence is 14 residues long. Germline V gives CDR1 MNHNY, CDR2 SVGAGI (reference sequence). Trimming at V came to 7 bases and at J to 9 bases, leaving 9 bases not matched to a gene. CDR3 nucleotides: TGTGCCAGCAATAGGGACAGGGGTCTTGGTGAGCAGTTCTTC. Translating gives CASNRDRGLGEQFF.

This chain links TRBV5-1 with TRBJ2-7; TRBD1 aligns across 10 bases. This CDR3 has 13 residues. The germline CDR1 and CDR2 sequences are SGHRS and YFSETQ. V shed 5 bases and J 5 bases; nucleotides not matched to a gene: 4. The CDR3 reads CASSWDRGNEQYF. Written as DNA, the CDR3 is TGCGCCAGCAGTTGGGACAGGGGAAACGAGCAGTACTTC.

This chain joins TRBV2 and TRBJ2-1; tentatively, D is TRBD2 (6 bases). The CDR3 spans 14 residues. Germline assignment: CDR1 SNHLY and CDR2 FYNNEI. V was cut by 5 bases and J by 3 bases, with 11 bases left in between. The CDR3 here is CASSYAGYYNEQFF. CDR3 DNA sequence: TGTGCCAGCAGTTATGCGGGATACTACAATGAGCAGTTCTTC.

The chain employs TRBV12-3 or TRBV12-4 and TRBJ1-6, with D unclear. This CDR3 is built from 13 residues. Trimming stripped 3 bases from V and 6 bases from J, with 6 bases between. The CDR3 loop is CASSLAPNSPLHF. Written as DNA, the CDR3 is TGTGCCAGCAGTTTGGCTCCTAATTCACCCCTCCACTTT.

This chain links TRBV7-2 with TRBJ2-7; D perhaps matches TRBD2 (5 bases). Germline V gene data show CDR1 as SGHTA and CDR2 as FQGNSA. Deletions cut 4 bases from V and 2 bases from J, with 9 bases between. This CDR3 contains 13 residues. CDR3 in amino acids: CASSYPGAYEQYF. CDR3 nucleotide sequence: TGTGCCAGCAGCTACCCCGGGGCCTACGAGCAGTACTTC.

This clone showed up just once. The gene calls are TRBV12-3 or TRBV12-4 and TRBJ1-6; D call uncertain. Trimming took 3 bases from V and 5 from J, leaving 5 bases between them. This CDR3 region has 13 residues. The CDR3 nucleotides read TGTGCCAGCAGTTTGGCAGATAATTCACCCCTCCACTTT. Amino acid sequence: CASSLADNSPLHF.

This clone was recorded a few times. V is TRBV4-3 and J is TRBJ1-6; 12 positions agree with TRBD1. Germline loops: CDR1 LGHNA, CDR2 YSLEER. This CDR3 is built from 16 residues. V was pared by 0 bases and J by 10 bases, with 4 bases of the junction left unmatched. CDR3 sequence (DNA): TGCGCCAGCAGCCAAGACCCCGGGACAGGGGGCTCACCCCTCCACTTT. Translation gives CASSQDPGTGGSPLHF.

Turning to this clone: This may be a read error, as it is one base from a much larger clone. This CDR3 is also generated by other DNA sequences in the sample. V is TRBV9 and J is TRBJ1-3; D not resolved. Germline CDR1 is SGDLS and CDR2 is YYNGEE. The CDR3 has 14 amino acids. V lost 0 bases and J lost 2, with 6 bases in between. DNA of the CDR3: TGTGCCAGCAGCGTAGGAGGTCCTGGAAACACCATATATTTT. This encodes CASSVGGPGNTIYF.

Points on this clone: One junction end disagrees with the germline gene, perhaps due to a read error. The V call is TRBV28, the J call TRBJ1-5; unclear D gene. The CDR3 spans 12 residues. Germline values: CDR1 MDHEN, CDR2 SYDVKM. CDR3 bases: TGTGCCAGCAGACCCCCCCGGGATTCCTTGGATTTT. This translates into CASRPPRDSLDF.

J is TRBJ1-4 and V is TRBV7-9; a weak D match, TRBD1 (5 bases). CDR3 length: 14 amino acids. Deletions cut 5 bases from V and 8 bases from J, with 15 bases between. Germline assignment: CDR1 SEHNR and CDR2 FQNEAQ (reference sequence). The CDR3 loop reads CASSTQEPWEKLFF. The CDR3 DNA reads TGTGCCAGCAGCACACAGGAGCCCTGGGAAAAACTGTTTTTT.

V usage is TRBV30 and J usage is TRBJ2-3; 11 bases fit TRBD2. The CDR3 has 15 residues. With 3 bases clipped from V and 0 bases from J, the junction kept 2 bases outside the gene matches. The germline V gene encodes CDR1 GTSNPN and CDR2 SVGIG (reference sequence). CDR3 in DNA: TGTGCCTGGAGGGGACTAGCGGACAGCACAGATACGCAGTATTTT. This encodes CAWRGLADSTDTQYF.

The chain combines TRBV6-5 with TRBJ2-2, with TRBD2 as a possible D gene (5 bases). CDR1 is MNHEY and CDR2 is SVGAGI in the germline V gene. The V gene lost 4 bases and the J gene lost 3 bases, with 9 bases spanning the gap. This CDR3 contains 14 residues. The chain's CDR3 is CASSSTGDTGELFF. DNA for the CDR3: TGTGCCAGCAGTTCGACCGGGGACACCGGGGAGCTGTTTTTT.

Regarding this clone: One end of the junction varies from germline; a read error may be responsible. The genes are TRBV19 and TRBJ1-2, with TRBD1 matching over 10 bases. Germline lookup yields CDR1 LNHDA and CDR2 SQIVND (reference sequence). CDR3 size: 11 residues. In nucleotides, the CDR3 is TGTGCCAGTAGTACCTCGGGACAGGGGTCGTTC. Its translation: CASSTSGQGSF.

The genes are TRBV4-3 and TRBJ2-7; possible D gene TRBD2, 5 bases. V shed 3 bases and J shed 3 bases, with 9 bases lying between them. This CDR3 spans 13 amino acids. Germline V gene data show CDR1 as LGHNA and CDR2 as YSLEER. In DNA, the CDR3 is TGCGCCAGCAGCCAGGTCGGAGGCTACGAGCAGTACTTC. It codes for CASSQVGGYEQYF.

The rearrangement joins TRBV9 to TRBJ1-5; 8 bases are a match to TRBD1. V dropped 0 bases and J dropped 3; count of bases not matched to a gene: 5. The germline V gene encodes CDR1 SGDLS and CDR2 YYNGEE. The CDR3 runs to 16 residues. The CDR3 sequence is CASSVGAGGDNQPQHF. The CDR3 DNA reads as TGTGCCAGCAGCGTAGGGGCAGGGGGCGACAATCAGCCCCAGCATTTT.

The chain has TRBV27 and TRBJ1-1; 8 positions agree with TRBD1. The CDR3 is 14 amino acids. Trimming removed 6 bases from V and 7 bases from J; junction bases left unmatched: 10. The germline CDR1 and CDR2 sequences are MNHEY and SMNVEV (reference sequence). CDR3 sequence (DNA): TGTGCCAGCAGCCGGGGGACAGGTTTCGGTGAAGCTTTCTTT. The encoded protein is CASSRGTGFGEAFF.

J is TRBJ1-2 and V is TRBV19; D uncertain. This CDR3 comprises 16 residues. Germline V gene sequence: CDR1 LNHDA, CDR2 SQIVND (reference sequence). The V end lost 0 bases, the J end lost 0 bases, and 11 bases lay between the germline ends. The CDR3 loop is CASSIDYGQANYGYTF. DNA for the CDR3: TGTGCCAGTAGTATAGATTATGGGCAGGCTAACTATGGCTACACCTTC. Full variable domain (missing parts from reference TRBV19 and TRBJ1-2): DGGITQSPKYLFRKEGQNVTLSCEQNLNHDAMYWYRQDPGQGLRLIYYSQIVNDFQKGDIAEGYSVSREKKESFPLTVTSAQKNPTAFYLCASSIDYGQANYGYTFGSGTRLTVV.

This clone was seen a few times. The chain carries TRBV4-3 and TRBJ2-6; 8 positions agree with TRBD1. CDR1 and CDR2 (germline): LGHNA, YSLEER. V was clipped by 4 bases and J by 0 bases; unmatched bases: 2. The CDR3 is 16 residues long. CDR3 sequence: CASSRQGSSGANVLTF. The CDR3 region has the DNA TGCGCCAGCAGCCGACAGGGGAGCTCTGGGGCCAACGTCCTGACTTTC.

This rearrangement joins TRBV19 to TRBJ1-2; 7 nucleotides align to TRBD1. CDR3 length equals 14 residues. The germline gives CDR1 LNHDA, CDR2 SQIVND (reference sequence). V gave up 4 bases and J gave up 2 bases; unmatched junction bases: 4. CDR3 in DNA: TGTGCCAGTAGTACGGGACAGCCCAACTATGGCTACACCTTC. This translates into CASSTGQPNYGYTF.

This clone was counted a single time. The chain couples TRBV28 to TRBJ1-2; D unclear. The V gene's germline CDR1 is MDHEN and CDR2 SYDVKM. This CDR3 comprises 13 residues. Trimming took 3 bases from V and 3 from J, leaving 8 bases between them. The chain's CDR3 is CASSLVGDYGYTF. For the CDR3, the DNA is TGTGCCAGCAGTTTGGTCGGGGACTATGGCTACACCTTC.